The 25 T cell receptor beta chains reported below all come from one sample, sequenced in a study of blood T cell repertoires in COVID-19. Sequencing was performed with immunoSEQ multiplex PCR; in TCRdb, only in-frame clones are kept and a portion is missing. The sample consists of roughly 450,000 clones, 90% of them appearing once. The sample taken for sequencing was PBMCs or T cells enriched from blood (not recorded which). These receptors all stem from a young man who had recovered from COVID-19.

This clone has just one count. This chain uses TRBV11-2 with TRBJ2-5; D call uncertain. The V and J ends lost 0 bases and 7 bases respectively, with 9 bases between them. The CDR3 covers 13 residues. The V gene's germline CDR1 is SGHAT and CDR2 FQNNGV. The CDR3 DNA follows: TGTGCCAGCAGCTTAGACCAGTATGGGACCCAGTACTTC. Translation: CASSLDQYGTQYF.

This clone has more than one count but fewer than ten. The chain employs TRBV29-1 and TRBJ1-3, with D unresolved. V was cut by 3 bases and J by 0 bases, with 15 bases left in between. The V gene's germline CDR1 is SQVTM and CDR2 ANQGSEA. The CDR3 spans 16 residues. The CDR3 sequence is CSVENRDSFSGNTIYF. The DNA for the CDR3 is TGCAGCGTTGAGAATCGGGATTCCTTCTCTGGAAACACCATATATTTT.

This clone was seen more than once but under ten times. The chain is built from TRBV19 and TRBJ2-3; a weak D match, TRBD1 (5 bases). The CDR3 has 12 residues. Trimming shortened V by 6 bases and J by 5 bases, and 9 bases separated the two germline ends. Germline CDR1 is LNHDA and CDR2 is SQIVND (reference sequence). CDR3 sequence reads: CASRGVGDTQYF. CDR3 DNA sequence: TGTGCCAGTAGAGGGGTTGGAGATACGCAGTATTTT.

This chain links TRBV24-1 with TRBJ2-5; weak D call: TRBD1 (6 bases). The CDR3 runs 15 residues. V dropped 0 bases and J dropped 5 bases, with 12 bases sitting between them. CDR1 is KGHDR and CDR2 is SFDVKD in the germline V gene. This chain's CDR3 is CATSDLTGHGETQYF. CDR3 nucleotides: TGTGCCACCAGTGATTTGACAGGGCATGGGGAGACCCAGTACTTC.

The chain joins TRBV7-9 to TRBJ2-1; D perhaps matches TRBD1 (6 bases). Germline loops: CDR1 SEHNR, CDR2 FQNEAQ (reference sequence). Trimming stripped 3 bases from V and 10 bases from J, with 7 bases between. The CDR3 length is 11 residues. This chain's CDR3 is CASSLGTEQFF. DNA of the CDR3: TGTGCCAGCAGCTTGGGGACAGAGCAGTTCTTC. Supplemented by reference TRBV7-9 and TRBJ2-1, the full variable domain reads DTGVSQNPRHKITKRGQNVTFRCDPISEHNRLYWYRQTLGQGPEFLTYFQNEAQLEKSRLLSDRFSAERPKGSFSTLEIQRTEQGDSAMYLCASSLGTEQFFGPGTRLTVL.

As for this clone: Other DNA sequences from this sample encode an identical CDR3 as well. As DNA, the CDR3 is TGTGCCAGCAGTCCCCTTAACTATGGCTACACCTTC. It specifies CASSPLNYGYTF. V usage is TRBV12-3 or TRBV12-4 and J usage is TRBJ1-2; unclear D gene. The CDR3 is made up of 12 amino acids. V lost 5 bases and J 1 base, leaving 5 bases between the germline ends.

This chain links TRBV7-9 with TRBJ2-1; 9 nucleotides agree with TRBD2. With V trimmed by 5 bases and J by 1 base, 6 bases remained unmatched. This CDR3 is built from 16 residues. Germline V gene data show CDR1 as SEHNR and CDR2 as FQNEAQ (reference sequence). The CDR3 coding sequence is TGTGCCAGCAGCACGACTAGCGGAGCTTCCTACAATGAGCAGTTCTTC. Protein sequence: CASSTTSGASYNEQFF.

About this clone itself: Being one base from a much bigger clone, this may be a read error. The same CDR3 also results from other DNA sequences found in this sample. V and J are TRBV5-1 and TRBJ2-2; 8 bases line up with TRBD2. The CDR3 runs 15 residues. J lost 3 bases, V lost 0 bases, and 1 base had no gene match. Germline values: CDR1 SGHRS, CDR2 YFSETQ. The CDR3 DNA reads TGCGCCAGCAGCTTGGCCGGGAGGGACACCGGGGAGCTGTTTTTT. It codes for CASSLAGRDTGELFF.

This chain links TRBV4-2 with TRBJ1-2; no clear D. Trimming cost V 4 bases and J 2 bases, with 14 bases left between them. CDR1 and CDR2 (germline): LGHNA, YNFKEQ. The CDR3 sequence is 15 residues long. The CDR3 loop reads CASSPRIGQNYGYTF. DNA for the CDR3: TGTGCCAGCAGCCCCCGCATTGGGCAGAACTATGGCTACACCTTC.

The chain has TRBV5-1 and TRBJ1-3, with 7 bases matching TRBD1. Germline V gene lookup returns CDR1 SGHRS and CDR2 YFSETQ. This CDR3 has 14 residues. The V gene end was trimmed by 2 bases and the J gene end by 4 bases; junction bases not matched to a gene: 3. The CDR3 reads CASSFGQAGNTIYF. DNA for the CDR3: TGCGCCAGCAGCTTCGGACAGGCCGGAAACACCATATATTTT.

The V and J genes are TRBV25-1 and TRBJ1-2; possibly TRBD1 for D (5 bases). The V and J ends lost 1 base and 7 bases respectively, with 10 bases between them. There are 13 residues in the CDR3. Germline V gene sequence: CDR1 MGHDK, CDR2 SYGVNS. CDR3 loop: CASSELGGSGYTF. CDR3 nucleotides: TGTGCCAGCAGTGAATTGGGGGGTTCTGGCTACACCTTC.

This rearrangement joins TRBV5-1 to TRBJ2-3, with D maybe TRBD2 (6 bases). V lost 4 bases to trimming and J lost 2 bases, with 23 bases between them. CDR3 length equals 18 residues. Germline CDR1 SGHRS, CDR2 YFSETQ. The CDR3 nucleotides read TGCGCCAGCAGCCCGAGGTCTAGCGCGAGGTGGGACACAGATACGCAGTATTTT. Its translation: CASSPRSSARWDTDTQYF.

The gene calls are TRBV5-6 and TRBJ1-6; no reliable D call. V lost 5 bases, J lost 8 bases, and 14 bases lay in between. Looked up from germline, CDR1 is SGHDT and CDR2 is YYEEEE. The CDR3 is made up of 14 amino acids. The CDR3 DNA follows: TGTGCCAGCAGTACCGGCGACAAGGATTCACCCCTCCACTTT. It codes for CASSTGDKDSPLHF.

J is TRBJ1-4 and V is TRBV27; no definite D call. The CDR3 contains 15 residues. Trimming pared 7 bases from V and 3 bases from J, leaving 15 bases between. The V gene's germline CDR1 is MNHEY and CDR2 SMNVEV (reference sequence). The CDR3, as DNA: TGTGCCAGCACCTTAACCGGGAGTCCTAATGAAAAACTGTTTTTT. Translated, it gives CASTLTGSPNEKLFF.

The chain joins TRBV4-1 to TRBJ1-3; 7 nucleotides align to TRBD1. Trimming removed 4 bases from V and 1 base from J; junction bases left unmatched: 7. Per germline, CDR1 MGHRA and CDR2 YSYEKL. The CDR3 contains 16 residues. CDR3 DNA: TGCGCCAGCAGCCTTGAGACAGGGACGTCTGGAAACACCATATATTTT. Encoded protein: CASSLETGTSGNTIYF.

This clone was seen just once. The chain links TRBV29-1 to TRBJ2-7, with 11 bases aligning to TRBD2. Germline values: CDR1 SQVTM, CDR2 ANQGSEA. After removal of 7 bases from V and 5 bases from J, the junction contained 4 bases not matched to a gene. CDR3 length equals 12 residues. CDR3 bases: TGCAGCGCAGGGGGACTAGCGGACGAGCAGTACTTC. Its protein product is CSAGGLADEQYF.

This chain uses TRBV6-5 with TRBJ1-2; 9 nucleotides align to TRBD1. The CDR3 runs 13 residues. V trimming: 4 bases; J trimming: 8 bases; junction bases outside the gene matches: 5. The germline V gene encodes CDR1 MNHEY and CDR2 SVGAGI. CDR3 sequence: CASSSPDRGGYTF. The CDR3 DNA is TGTGCCAGCAGTTCCCCGGACAGGGGAGGCTACACCTTC.

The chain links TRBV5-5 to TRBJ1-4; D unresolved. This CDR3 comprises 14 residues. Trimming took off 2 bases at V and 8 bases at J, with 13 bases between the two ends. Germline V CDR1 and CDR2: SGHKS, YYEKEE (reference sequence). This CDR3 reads CASSFRDRREKLFF. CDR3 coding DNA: TGTGCCAGCAGCTTCCGAGATAGGCGGGAAAAACTGTTTTTT.

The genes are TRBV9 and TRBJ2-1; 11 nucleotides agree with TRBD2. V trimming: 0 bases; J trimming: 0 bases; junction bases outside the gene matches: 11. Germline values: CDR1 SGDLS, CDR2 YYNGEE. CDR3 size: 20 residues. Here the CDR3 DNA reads TGTGCCAGCAGCGTAGATCCTCTAGCGGGAGGATTCGGCTCCTACAATGAGCAGTTCTTC. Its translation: CASSVDPLAGGFGSYNEQFF.

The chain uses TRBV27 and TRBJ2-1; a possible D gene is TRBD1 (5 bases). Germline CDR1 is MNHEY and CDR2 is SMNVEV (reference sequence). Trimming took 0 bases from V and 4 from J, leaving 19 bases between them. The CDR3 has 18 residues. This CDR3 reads CASSLSSAPLGPYNEQFF. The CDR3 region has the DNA TGTGCCAGCAGTTTATCGAGTGCCCCCCTGGGGCCGTACAATGAGCAGTTCTTC.

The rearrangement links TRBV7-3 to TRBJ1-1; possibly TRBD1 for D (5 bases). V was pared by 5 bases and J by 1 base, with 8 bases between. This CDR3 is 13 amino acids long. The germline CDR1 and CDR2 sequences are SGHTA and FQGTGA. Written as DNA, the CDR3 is TGTGCCAGCAGCCTAGACAGGAACACTGAAGCTTTCTTT. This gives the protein CASSLDRNTEAFF.

As DNA, the CDR3 is TGTGCCAGCAGCTTAAGAAGCGGGGGTTACAATGAGCAGTTCTTC. Protein product: CASSLRSGGYNEQFF. V and J are TRBV7-2 and TRBJ2-1; 8 bases line up with TRBD2. After removal of 2 bases from V and 4 bases from J, the junction contained 4 bases not matched to a gene. The CDR3 runs 15 residues. The germline V gene encodes CDR1 SGHTA and CDR2 FQGNSA. Full variable domain (outside the CDR3, taken from reference TRBV7-2 and TRBJ2-1): GAGVSQSPSNKVTEKGKDVELRCDPISGHTALYWYRQSLGQGLEFLIYFQGNSAPDKSGLPSDRFSAERTGGSVSTLTIQRTQQEDSAVYLCASSLRSGGYNEQFFGPGTRLTVL.

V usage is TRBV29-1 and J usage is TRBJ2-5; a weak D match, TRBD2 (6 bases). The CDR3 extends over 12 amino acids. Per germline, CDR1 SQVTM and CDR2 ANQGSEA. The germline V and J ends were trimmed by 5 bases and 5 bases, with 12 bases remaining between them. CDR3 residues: CSVLGGGETQYF. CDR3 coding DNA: TGCAGCGTTTTGGGGGGTGGGGAGACCCAGTACTTC.

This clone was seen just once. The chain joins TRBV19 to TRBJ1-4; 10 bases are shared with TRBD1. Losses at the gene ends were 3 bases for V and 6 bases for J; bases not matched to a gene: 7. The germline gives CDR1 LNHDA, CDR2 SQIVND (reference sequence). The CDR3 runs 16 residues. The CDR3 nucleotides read TGTGCCAGTAGTATCTCCCGGGACAGGGGAGATGAAAAACTGTTTTTT. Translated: CASSISRDRGDEKLFF.

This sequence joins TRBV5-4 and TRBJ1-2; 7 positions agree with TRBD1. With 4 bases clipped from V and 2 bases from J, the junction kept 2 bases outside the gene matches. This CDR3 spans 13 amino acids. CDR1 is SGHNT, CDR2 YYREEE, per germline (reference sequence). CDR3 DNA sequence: TGTGCCAGCAGCGTCAGGGGGAACTATGGCTACACCTTC. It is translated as CASSVRGNYGYTF.